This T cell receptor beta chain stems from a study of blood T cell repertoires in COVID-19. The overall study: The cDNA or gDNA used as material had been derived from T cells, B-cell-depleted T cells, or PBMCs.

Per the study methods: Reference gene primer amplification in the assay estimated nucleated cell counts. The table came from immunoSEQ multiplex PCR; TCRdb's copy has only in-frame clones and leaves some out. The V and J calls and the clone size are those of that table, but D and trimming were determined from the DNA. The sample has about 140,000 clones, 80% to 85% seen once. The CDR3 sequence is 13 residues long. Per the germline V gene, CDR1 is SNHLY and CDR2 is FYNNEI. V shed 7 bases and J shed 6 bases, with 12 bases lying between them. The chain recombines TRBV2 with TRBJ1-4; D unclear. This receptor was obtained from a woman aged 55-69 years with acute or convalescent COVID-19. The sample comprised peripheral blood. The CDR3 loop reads CASTPHGDEKLFF. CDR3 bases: TGTGCCAGCACCCCCCACGGTGATGAAAAACTGTTTTTT.